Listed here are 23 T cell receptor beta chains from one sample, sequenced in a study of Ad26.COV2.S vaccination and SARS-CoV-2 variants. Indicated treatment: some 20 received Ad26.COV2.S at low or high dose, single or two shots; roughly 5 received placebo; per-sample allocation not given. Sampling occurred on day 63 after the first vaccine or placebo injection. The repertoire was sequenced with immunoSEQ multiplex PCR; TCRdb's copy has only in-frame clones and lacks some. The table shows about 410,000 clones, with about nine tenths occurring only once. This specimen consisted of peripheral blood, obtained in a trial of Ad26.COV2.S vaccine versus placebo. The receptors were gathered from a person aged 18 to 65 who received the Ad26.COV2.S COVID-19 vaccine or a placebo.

CDR3 nucleotide sequence: TGCGCCAGCAGCCAAGATGGAGTAAGGAACACCGGGGAGCTGTTTTTT. Its translation: CASSQDGVRNTGELFF. The chain is built from TRBV4-1 and TRBJ2-2; D remains ambiguous. This CDR3 contains 16 residues. V gave up 0 bases and J gave up 1 base, with 9 bases separating them. Germline CDR1 MGHRA, CDR2 YSYEKL.

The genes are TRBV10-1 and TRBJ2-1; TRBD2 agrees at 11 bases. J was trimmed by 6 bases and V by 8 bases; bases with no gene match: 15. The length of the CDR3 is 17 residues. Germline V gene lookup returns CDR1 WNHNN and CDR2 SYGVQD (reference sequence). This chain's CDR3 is CASPSYVAGGPRNEQFF. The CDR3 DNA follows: TGCGCCAGCCCGAGTTACGTAGCGGGGGGGCCTCGCAATGAGCAGTTCTTC.

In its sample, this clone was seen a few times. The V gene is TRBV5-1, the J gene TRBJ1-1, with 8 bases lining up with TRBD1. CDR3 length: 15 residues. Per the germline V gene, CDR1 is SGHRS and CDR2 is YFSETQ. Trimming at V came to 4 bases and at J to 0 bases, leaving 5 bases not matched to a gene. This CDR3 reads CASSVIRGLNTEAFF. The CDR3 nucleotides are TGCGCCAGCAGCGTCATCAGGGGGCTGAACACTGAAGCTTTCTTT.

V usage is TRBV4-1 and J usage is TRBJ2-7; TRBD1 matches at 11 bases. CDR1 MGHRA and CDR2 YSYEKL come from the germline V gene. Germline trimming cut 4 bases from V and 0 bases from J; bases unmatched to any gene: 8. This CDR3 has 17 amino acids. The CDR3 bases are TGCGCCAGCAGCCTCTCATCCGGGACAGGGGGCTCCTACGAGCAGTACTTC. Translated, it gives CASSLSSGTGGSYEQYF.

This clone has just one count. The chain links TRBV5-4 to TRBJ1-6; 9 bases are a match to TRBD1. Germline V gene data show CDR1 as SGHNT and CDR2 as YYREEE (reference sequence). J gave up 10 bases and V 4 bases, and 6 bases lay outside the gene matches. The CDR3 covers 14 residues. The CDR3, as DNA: TGTGCCAGCAGCCCCGACAGGGGGAGGTCACCCCTCCACTTT. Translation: CASSPDRGRSPLHF.

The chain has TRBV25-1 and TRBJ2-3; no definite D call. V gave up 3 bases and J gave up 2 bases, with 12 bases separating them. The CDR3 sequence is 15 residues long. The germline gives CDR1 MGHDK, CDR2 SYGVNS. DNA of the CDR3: TGTGCCAGCAGTGACCCTAGAGTTCCCACAGATACGCAGTATTTT. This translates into CASSDPRVPTDTQYF.

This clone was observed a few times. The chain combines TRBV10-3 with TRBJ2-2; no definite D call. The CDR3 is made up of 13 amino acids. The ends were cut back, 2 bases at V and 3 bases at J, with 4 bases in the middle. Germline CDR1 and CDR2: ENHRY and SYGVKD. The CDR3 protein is CAISETDTGELFF. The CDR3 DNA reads TGTGCCATCAGTGAGACAGACACCGGGGAGCTGTTTTTT.

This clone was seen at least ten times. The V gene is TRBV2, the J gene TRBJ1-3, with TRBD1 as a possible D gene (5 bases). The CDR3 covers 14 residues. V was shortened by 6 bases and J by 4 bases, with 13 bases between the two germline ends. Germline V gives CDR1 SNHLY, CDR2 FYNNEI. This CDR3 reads CASSGGSGGNTIYF. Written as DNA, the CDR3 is TGTGCCAGCAGCGGGGGGTCTGGGGGAAACACCATATATTTT.

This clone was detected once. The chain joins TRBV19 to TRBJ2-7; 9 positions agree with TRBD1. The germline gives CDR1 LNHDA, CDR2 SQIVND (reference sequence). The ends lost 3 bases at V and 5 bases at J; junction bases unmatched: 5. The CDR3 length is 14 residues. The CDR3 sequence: CASSIGDRAHEQYF. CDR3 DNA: TGTGCCAGTAGTATCGGGGACAGGGCCCACGAGCAGTACTTC.

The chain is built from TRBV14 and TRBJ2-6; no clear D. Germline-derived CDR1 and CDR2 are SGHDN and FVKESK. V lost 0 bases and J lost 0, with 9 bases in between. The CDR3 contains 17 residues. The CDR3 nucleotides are TGTGCCAGCAGCCAAGAGGATCCCCTCTCTGGGGCCAACGTCCTGACTTTC. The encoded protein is CASSQEDPLSGANVLTF.

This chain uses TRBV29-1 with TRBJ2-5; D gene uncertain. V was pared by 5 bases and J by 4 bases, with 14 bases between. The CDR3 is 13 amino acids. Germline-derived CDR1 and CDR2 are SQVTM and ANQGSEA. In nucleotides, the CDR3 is TGCAGCGTTAAACCCTCGGCAGTAGAGACCCAGTACTTC. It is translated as CSVKPSAVETQYF. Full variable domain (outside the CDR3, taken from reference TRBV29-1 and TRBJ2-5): SAVISQKPSRDICQRGTSLTIQCQVDSQVTMMFWYRQQPGQSLTLIATANQGSEATYESGFVIDKFPISRPNLTFSTLTVSNMSPEDSSIYLCSVKPSAVETQYFGPGTRLLVL.

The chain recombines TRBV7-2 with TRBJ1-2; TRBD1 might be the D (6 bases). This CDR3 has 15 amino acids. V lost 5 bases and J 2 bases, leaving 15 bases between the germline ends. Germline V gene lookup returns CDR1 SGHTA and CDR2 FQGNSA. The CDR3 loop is CASSPFHTGNYGYTF. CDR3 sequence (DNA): TGTGCCAGCAGCCCCTTCCATACAGGGAACTATGGCTACACCTTC. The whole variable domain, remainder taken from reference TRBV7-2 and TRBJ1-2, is GAGVSQSPSNKVTEKGKDVELRCDPISGHTALYWYRQSLGQGLEFLIYFQGNSAPDKSGLPSDRFSAERTGGSVSTLTIQRTQQEDSAVYLCASSPFHTGNYGYTFGSGTRLTVV.

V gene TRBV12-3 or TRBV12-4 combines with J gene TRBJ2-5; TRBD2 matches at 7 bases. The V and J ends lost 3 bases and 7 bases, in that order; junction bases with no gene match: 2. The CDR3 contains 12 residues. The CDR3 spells CASSLGGMTQYF. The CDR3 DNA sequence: TGTGCCAGCAGTTTGGGGGGGATGACCCAGTACTTC.

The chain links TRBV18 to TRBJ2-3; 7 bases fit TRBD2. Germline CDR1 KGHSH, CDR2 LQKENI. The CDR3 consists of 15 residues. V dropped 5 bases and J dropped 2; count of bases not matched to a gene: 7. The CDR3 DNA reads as TGTGCCAGCTCAACCCTAGCGGAGAACACAGATACGCAGTATTTT. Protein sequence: CASSTLAENTDTQYF.

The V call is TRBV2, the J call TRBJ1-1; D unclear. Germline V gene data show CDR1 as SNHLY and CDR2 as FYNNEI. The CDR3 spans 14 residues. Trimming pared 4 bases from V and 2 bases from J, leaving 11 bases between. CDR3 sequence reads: CASSVWGGNTEAFF. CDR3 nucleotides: TGTGCCAGCAGTGTCTGGGGAGGAAACACTGAAGCTTTCTTT.

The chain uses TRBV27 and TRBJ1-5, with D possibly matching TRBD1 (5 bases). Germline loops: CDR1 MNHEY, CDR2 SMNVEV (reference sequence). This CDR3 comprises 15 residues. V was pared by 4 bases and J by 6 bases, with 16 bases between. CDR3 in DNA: TGTGCCAGCAGTTATCTAGGAGGGGCTTCTCAGCCCCAGCATTTT. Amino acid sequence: CASSYLGGASQPQHF.

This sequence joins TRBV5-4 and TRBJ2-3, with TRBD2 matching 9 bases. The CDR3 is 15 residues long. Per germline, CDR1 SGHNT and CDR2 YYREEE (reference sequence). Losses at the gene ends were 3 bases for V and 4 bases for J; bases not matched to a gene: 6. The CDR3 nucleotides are TGTGCCAGCAGCTCCAGCGGGGGGAGGCCAGATACGCAGTATTTT. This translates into CASSSSGGRPDTQYF.

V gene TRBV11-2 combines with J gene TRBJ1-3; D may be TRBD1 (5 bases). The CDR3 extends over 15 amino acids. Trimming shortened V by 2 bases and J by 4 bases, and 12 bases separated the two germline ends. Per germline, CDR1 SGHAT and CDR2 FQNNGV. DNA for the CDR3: TGTGCCAGCAGCTTAATCGCGGGGGACGGAAACACCATATATTTT. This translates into CASSLIAGDGNTIYF.

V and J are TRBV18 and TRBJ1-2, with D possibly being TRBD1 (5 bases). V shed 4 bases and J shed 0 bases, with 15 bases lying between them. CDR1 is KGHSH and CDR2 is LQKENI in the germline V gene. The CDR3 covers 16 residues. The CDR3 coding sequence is TGTGCCAGCTCACAGAAGTCGACAGAAGCTAACTATGGCTACACCTTC. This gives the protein CASSQKSTEANYGYTF.

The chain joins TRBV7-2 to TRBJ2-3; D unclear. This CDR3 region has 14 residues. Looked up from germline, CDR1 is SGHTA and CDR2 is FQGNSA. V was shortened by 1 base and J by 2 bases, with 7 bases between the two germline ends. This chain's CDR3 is CASSLGRYTDTQYF. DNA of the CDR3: TGTGCCAGCAGCTTAGGAAGATACACAGATACGCAGTATTTT. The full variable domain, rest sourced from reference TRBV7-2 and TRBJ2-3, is GAGVSQSPSNKVTEKGKDVELRCDPISGHTALYWYRQSLGQGLEFLIYFQGNSAPDKSGLPSDRFSAERTGGSVSTLTIQRTQQEDSAVYLCASSLGRYTDTQYFGPGTRLTVL.

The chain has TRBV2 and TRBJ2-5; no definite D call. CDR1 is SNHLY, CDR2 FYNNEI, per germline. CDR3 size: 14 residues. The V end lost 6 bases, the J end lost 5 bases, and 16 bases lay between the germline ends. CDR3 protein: CASRGSVHRETQYF. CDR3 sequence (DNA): TGTGCCAGCAGGGGGTCGGTACATCGGGAGACCCAGTACTTC.

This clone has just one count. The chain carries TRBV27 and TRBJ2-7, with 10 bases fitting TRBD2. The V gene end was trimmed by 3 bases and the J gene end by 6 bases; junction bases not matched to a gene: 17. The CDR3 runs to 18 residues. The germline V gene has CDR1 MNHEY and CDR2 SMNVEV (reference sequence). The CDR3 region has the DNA TGTGCCAGCAGTTTCCGATCGTTAAGCGGGGGGGGCCCCGTCGAGCAGTACTTC. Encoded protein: CASSFRSLSGGGPVEQYF.

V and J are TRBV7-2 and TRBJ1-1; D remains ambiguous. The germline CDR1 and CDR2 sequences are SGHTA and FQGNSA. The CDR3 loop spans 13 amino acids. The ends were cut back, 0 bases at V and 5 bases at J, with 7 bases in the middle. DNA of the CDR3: TGTGCCAGCAGCTTAGCGGGGAGGACTGAAGCTTTCTTT. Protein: CASSLAGRTEAFF.